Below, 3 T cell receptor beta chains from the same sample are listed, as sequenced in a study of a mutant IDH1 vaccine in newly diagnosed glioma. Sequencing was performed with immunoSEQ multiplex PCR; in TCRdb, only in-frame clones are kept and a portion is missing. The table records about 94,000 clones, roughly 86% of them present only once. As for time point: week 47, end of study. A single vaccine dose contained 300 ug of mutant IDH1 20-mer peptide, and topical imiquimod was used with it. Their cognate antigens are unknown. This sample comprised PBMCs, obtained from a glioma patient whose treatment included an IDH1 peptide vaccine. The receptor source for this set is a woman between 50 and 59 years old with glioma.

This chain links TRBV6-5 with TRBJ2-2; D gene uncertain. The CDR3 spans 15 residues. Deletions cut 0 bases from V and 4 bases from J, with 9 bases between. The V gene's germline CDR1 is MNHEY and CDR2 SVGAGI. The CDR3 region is CASSYSSRLTGELFF. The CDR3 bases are TGTGCCAGCAGTTACTCGTCCCGACTCACCGGGGAGCTGTTTTTT.

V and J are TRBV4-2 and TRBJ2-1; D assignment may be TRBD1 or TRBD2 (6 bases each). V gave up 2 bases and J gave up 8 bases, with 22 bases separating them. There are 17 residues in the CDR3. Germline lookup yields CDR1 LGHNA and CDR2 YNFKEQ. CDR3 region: CASSQQWRASQGYEQFF. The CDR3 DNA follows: TGTGCCAGCAGCCAACAATGGAGGGCTAGCCAGGGGTATGAGCAGTTCTTC.

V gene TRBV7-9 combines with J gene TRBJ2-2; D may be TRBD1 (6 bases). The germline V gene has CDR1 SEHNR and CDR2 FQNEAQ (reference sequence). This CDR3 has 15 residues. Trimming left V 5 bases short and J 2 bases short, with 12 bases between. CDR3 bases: TGTGCCAGCAGCCCCGACAGGTATAACACCGGGGAGCTGTTTTTT. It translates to CASSPDRYNTGELFF.